Listed here are 28 T cell receptor beta chains from one sample, sequenced in a study of blood T cells in healthy people across ages (dated by TCRdb to between 2014 and 2016). Libraries were built with 5' RACE. This sample was sequenced with an Illumina HiSeq 2500. A second PCR of about 6 to 12 cycles was run with a J-beta primer mix and a sample-barcoded 5' primer. Through fastp at Q25 and MiXCR, TCRdb rebuilt clones from the public reads, retaining in-frame beta chains. Under each unique CDR3 protein, matching rows form one entry showing the most common genes and DNA. For this sample there are more than 600,000 distinct CDR3 sequences; 25% appear just once. The ten largest clonotypes hold under 9.5% of the sample. This same sample was also taken into another study, of T cells of mothers and their children.

Sequenced material: blood. These receptors originate from a boy aged 10-17 years in good health.

This clonotype was seen more than once but under ten times. DNA of the CDR3: TGTGCCAGCAGCGGGACAACGGGTCGAGCGGGAGGGAACACCGGGGAGCTGTTTTTT. This encodes CASSGTTGRAGGNTGELFF. V and J are TRBV7-6 and TRBJ2-2; 9 positions agree with TRBD2. V lost 5 bases and J lost 1; bases outside the gene matches: 14. Germline assignment: CDR1 SGHVS and CDR2 FNYEAQ. This CDR3 has 19 residues. The whole variable domain, filled in from reference TRBV7-6 and TRBJ2-2, reads GAGVSQSPRYKVTKRGQDVALRCDPISGHVSLYWYRQALGQGPEFLTYFNYEAQQDKSGLPNDRFSAERPEGSISTLTIQRTEQRDSAMYRCASSGTTGRAGGNTGELFFGEGSRLTVL.

The chain joins TRBV5-1 to TRBJ2-3; no firm D call. V lost 0 bases, J lost 2 bases, and 4 bases lay in between. CDR3 length: 13 amino acids. Germline V gives CDR1 SGHRS, CDR2 YFSETQ. This CDR3 is CASSLDFTDTQYF. CDR3 DNA sequence: TGCGCCAGCAGCTTGGACTTCACAGATACGCAGTATTTT.

The rearrangement joins TRBV20-1 to TRBJ2-1; 10 bases match TRBD2. Germline-derived CDR1 and CDR2 are DFQATT and SNEGSKA (reference sequence). The CDR3 length is 15 residues. J lost 2 bases, V lost 0 bases, and 1 base had no gene match. The CDR3 region is CSARDLAGAYNEQFF. The CDR3 DNA sequence: TGCAGTGCTAGAGATCTAGCGGGGGCCTACAATGAGCAGTTCTTC.

Only a few counts were recorded for this clonotype. V is TRBV11-2 and J is TRBJ2-1; D unresolved. The CDR3 has 16 amino acids. In germline, CDR1 is SGHAT, CDR2 FQNNGV. V dropped 1 base and J dropped 6 bases, with 16 bases sitting between them. This CDR3 is CASSLGHGSHSNEQFF. For the CDR3, the DNA is TGTGCCAGCAGCTTAGGTCACGGATCCCATTCCAATGAGCAGTTCTTC.

This clonotype was detected only a few times. This sequence joins TRBV7-2 and TRBJ1-5; 8 nucleotides line up with TRBD1. Trimming took 1 base from V and 7 from J; bases not matched to a gene: 3. This CDR3 is 14 amino acids long. Germline loops: CDR1 SGHTA, CDR2 FQGNSA. In DNA, the CDR3 is TGTGCCAGCAGCTTAGGCAGGGGGCGACAGCCCCAGCATTTT. Protein sequence: CASSLGRGRQPQHF.

The chain employs TRBV19 and TRBJ2-5; 9 bases agree with TRBD1. Germline V gene sequence: CDR1 LNHDA, CDR2 SQIVND (reference sequence). V lost 2 bases to trimming and J lost 0 bases; unmatched junction nucleotides: 1. CDR3 size: 15 residues. The CDR3 sequence: CASSIRDRDQETQYF. The DNA of the CDR3 is TGTGCCAGTAGTATAAGGGACAGGGACCAAGAGACCCAGTACTTC.

This clonotype was detected a few times. The CDR3 is CSCVAYEQYF. The CDR3 DNA sequence: TGTTCCTGTGTAGCCTACGAGCAGTACTTC. The gene calls are TRBV25-1 and TRBJ2-5; D gene ambiguous. The J call may be mistaken, given a closer DNA end match to TRBJ2-7. In germline, CDR1 is MGHDK, CDR2 SYGVNS. This CDR3 contains 10 residues.

This chain connects TRBV28 to TRBJ2-1, with 10 bases fitting TRBD2. V was pared by 5 bases and J by 4 bases, with 5 bases of the junction left unmatched. This CDR3 has 15 amino acids. The V gene's germline CDR1 is MDHEN and CDR2 SYDVKM. The chain's CDR3 is CASSAVAGGYNEQFF. DNA of the CDR3: TGTGCCAGCAGTGCCGTAGCGGGGGGATACAATGAGCAGTTCTTC.

This clonotype was observed a handful of times. This sequence joins TRBV20-1 and TRBJ2-7, with 10 bases that match TRBD1. V shed 4 bases and J 5 bases; nucleotides not matched to a gene: 5. CDR1 is DFQATT, CDR2 SNEGSKA, per germline (reference sequence). CDR3 length: 13 amino acids. In DNA form, the CDR3 reads TGCAGTGCTACGGGACAGGGGTGGCACGAGCAGTACTTC. Its protein is CSATGQGWHEQYF.

V is TRBV5-1 and J is TRBJ2-1; 13 positions agree with TRBD2. From germline, CDR1 is SGHRS and CDR2 YFSETQ. There are 15 residues in the CDR3. V dropped 3 bases and J dropped 8; count of bases not matched to a gene: 5. This CDR3 reads CASSSGLAGVDEQFF. The CDR3 region has the DNA TGCGCCAGCAGCTCCGGACTAGCGGGAGTCGATGAGCAGTTCTTC.

This clonotype has a handful of counts. This chain connects TRBV27 to TRBJ2-7; D is possibly TRBD2 (5 bases). Trimming took 0 bases from V and 4 from J, leaving 13 bases between them. Germline V gene sequence: CDR1 MNHEY, CDR2 SMNVEV (reference sequence). CDR3 length equals 15 residues. The CDR3 DNA sequence: TGTGCCAGCAGTTTATCCTTCGGGGTCTTGTACGAGCAGTACTTC. It codes for CASSLSFGVLYEQYF.

V is TRBV7-9 and J is TRBJ2-7; no clear D gene. V was clipped by 5 bases and J by 6 bases, with 14 bases between them. This CDR3 region has 13 residues. Germline values: CDR1 SEHNR, CDR2 FQNEAQ (reference sequence). CDR3 sequence reads: CASSPPKSPEQYF. CDR3 nucleotide sequence: TGTGCCAGCAGCCCCCCGAAGAGTCCCGAGCAGTACTTC.

A few counts support this clonotype. This chain uses TRBV28 with TRBJ2-3; 10 nucleotides agree with TRBD2. The CDR3 extends over 16 amino acids. V gave up 5 bases and J gave up 5 bases; unmatched junction bases: 10. Germline V gene data show CDR1 as MDHEN and CDR2 as SYDVKM. The CDR3 region has the DNA TGTGCCAGCAGTCTGGGACTAGCGACACTAGTAGATACGCAGTATTTT. This translates into CASSLGLATLVDTQYF.

This clonotype was seen a few times. The junction departs from the called germline gene at one end, perhaps through a read error. This sequence joins TRBV3-1 and TRBJ2-1; TRBD2 agrees at 12 bases. Germline loops: CDR1 LGHDT, CDR2 YNNKEL (reference sequence). This CDR3 is built from 14 residues. The CDR3, as DNA: TGTGCCAGCAGCCAAGATAAGCTAGCGGGGGGGCCAGTCTTC. This gives the protein CASSQDKLAGGPVF.

This clonotype was seen only a few times. The chain is built from TRBV7-2 and TRBJ2-5, with 7 bases fitting TRBD1. The J call may be mistaken, given a closer DNA end match to TRBJ2-7. Germline-derived CDR1 and CDR2 are SGHTA and FQGNSA. The CDR3 sequence is 15 residues long. The CDR3 DNA is TGTGCCAGCAGCCGAACCGGGACAGCAACCTACGAGCAGTACTTC. Translating it yields CASSRTGTATYEQYF.

The chain recombines TRBV7-9 with TRBJ2-5; TRBD1 agrees at 7 bases. The J call may be faulty, since TRBJ2-7 better matches the DNA end. Germline CDR1 reads SEHNR; CDR2 reads FQNEAQ (reference sequence). The CDR3 has 14 residues. The CDR3 DNA reads TGTGCCAGCAGCTTAACCCAGGGGGCCTACGAGCAGTACTTC. As protein: CASSLTQGAYEQYF.

The gene calls are TRBV29-1 and TRBJ2-2; 10 bases align to TRBD2. CDR1 is SQVTM, CDR2 ANQGSEA, per germline. The ends lost 4 bases at V and 6 bases at J; junction bases unmatched: 5. CDR3 size: 14 residues. CDR3 protein: CSVGLAGGAGELFF. CDR3 DNA sequence: TGCAGCGTTGGACTAGCGGGTGGCGCCGGGGAGCTGTTTTTT.

The rearrangement links TRBV29-1 to TRBJ2-5; TRBD2 agrees at 11 bases. The end of the DNA is better explained by TRBJ2-7, so the J call may be wrong. CDR1 and CDR2 (germline): SQVTM, ANQGSEA. The CDR3 contains 15 residues. CDR3 sequence reads: CSGGSRLAGIYEQYF. The CDR3, as DNA: TGCAGCGGAGGATCTCGACTAGCGGGAATCTACGAGCAGTACTTC.

The gene calls are TRBV27 and TRBJ2-7; D not resolved. Germline-derived CDR1 and CDR2 are MNHEY and SMNVEV (reference sequence). The CDR3 contains 15 residues. Trimming cost V 3 bases and J 0 bases, with 12 bases left between them. The CDR3, as DNA: TGTGCCAGCAGTTTTCTCCCTTTTCGCTCCTACGAGCAGTACTTC. Its protein product is CASSFLPFRSYEQYF.

The genes are TRBV28 and TRBJ2-4; D may match TRBD1 or TRBD2 (7 bases each). Germline assignment: CDR1 MDHEN and CDR2 SYDVKM. This CDR3 region has 19 residues. The V end was cut by 3 bases, the J end by 2 bases, with 23 bases between. CDR3 loop: CASSFPTGRGFLTKNIQYF. CDR3 DNA sequence: TGTGCCAGCAGTTTTCCGACAGGGAGGGGATTTTTAACCAAAAACATTCAGTACTTC.

This clonotype has more than one count but fewer than ten. The chain carries TRBV6-5 and TRBJ2-2; tentative D call: TRBD2 (6 bases). With 3 bases removed from V and 3 bases from J, the gap between germline ends came to 20 bases. CDR3 size: 18 residues. Germline assignment: CDR1 MNHEY and CDR2 SVGAGI. CDR3 coding DNA: TGTGCCAGCAGTTATCTACGCCCTAGCTGGAGGGACACCGGGGAGCTGTTTTTT. Residues: CASSYLRPSWRDTGELFF.

This clonotype was counted only a few times. The chain carries TRBV18 and TRBJ2-7, with D perhaps matching TRBD2 (5 bases). Germline CDR1 KGHSH, CDR2 LQKENI. V was trimmed by 0 bases and J by 7 bases, leaving 28 bases between them. This CDR3 has 19 residues. CDR3 DNA sequence: TGTGCCAGCTCACCACCGGCGTATGGGAGACTTACTACGTTGGGGGAGCAGTACTTC. Protein product: CASSPPAYGRLTTLGEQYF.

This chain uses TRBV28 with TRBJ2-5; 11 bases line up with TRBD2. The CDR3 is 15 amino acids. From germline, CDR1 is MDHEN and CDR2 SYDVKM. The V segment lost 4 bases and the J segment 1 base; nucleotides outside the gene matches: 2. The CDR3 here is CASSSGLAVQETQYF. The CDR3 nucleotides read TGTGCCAGCAGTTCGGGACTAGCGGTCCAAGAGACCCAGTACTTC. Variable domain in full (rest from reference TRBV28 and TRBJ2-5): DVKVTQSSRYLVKRTGEKVFLECVQDMDHENMFWYRQDPGLGLRLIYFSYDVKMKEKGDIPEGYSVSREKKERFSLILESASTNQTSMYLCASSSGLAVQETQYFGPGTRLLVL.

The V call is TRBV3-1, the J call TRBJ2-7, with a weak D call TRBD2 (5 bases). The CDR3 consists of 15 residues. Germline V gene sequence: CDR1 LGHDT, CDR2 YNNKEL (reference sequence). V was shortened by 3 bases and J by 0 bases, with 12 bases between the two germline ends. As DNA, the CDR3 is TGTGCCAGCAGCCATAGCGTGATGAGCTCCTACGAGCAGTACTTC. This gives the protein CASSHSVMSSYEQYF.

This rearrangement joins TRBV29-1 to TRBJ2-1; weak D call: TRBD1 (5 bases). The V end was cut by 2 bases, the J end by 3 bases, with 11 bases between. This CDR3 spans 14 amino acids. Looked up from germline, CDR1 is SQVTM and CDR2 is ANQGSEA. The CDR3 nucleotides are TGCAGCGTTGAACTACGGACACTCTACAATGAGCAGTTCTTC. This translates into CSVELRTLYNEQFF.

This clonotype was picked up a small number of times. The CDR3: CASSYRSSGIPYEQYF. As DNA, the CDR3 is TGTGCCAGCAGTTACCGTTCTAGCGGGATTCCCTACGAGCAGTACTTC. The chain has TRBV6-2 or TRBV6-3 and TRBJ2-7; 9 bases align to TRBD2. The J segment lost 2 bases and the V segment lost 2 bases, leaving 7 bases of the junction unmatched. Germline CDR1 and CDR2: MNHEY and SVGEGT. CDR3 length equals 16 residues.

This clonotype showed up just a few times. V usage is TRBV20-1 and J usage is TRBJ2-7; no reliable D call. This CDR3 has 13 amino acids. V lost 0 bases to trimming and J lost 4 bases, with 10 bases between them. Per germline, CDR1 DFQATT and CDR2 SNEGSKA (reference sequence). This CDR3 reads CSARDEGGYEQYF. For the CDR3, the DNA is TGCAGTGCTAGAGATGAAGGCGGTTACGAGCAGTACTTC.

V and J are TRBV29-1 and TRBJ2-1, with TRBD1 matching over 9 bases. There are 17 residues in the CDR3. Germline CDR1 is SQVTM and CDR2 is ANQGSEA. V lost 6 bases to trimming and J lost 0 bases; unmatched junction nucleotides: 12. In DNA form, the CDR3 reads TGCAGCGTCCCGGGACAGGGCCAGGTCTGCTCCTACAATGAGCAGTTCTTC. Its protein product is CSVPGQGQVCSYNEQFF.